One sample yielded the 20 T cell receptor beta chains listed below, sequenced in a study of radiation and T cells in renal cell carcinoma. Here immunoSEQ multiplex PCR was the method, and the copy in TCRdb shows in-frame clones only, minus some. The sample has about 15,000 clones, around 62% seen once. Treatment specified: treatment-naive control, cytoreductive nephrectomy. Sequences were derived from tumor tissue, sampled from a patient whose treatment was nephrectomy without radiotherapy. Receptor source: a man aged 60 to 69 with renal cell carcinoma.

The genes are TRBV28 and TRBJ2-7; 13 bases fit TRBD2. Germline CDR1 is MDHEN and CDR2 is SYDVKM. With 6 bases clipped from V and 4 bases from J, the junction kept 3 bases outside the gene matches. The CDR3 has 14 residues. As DNA, the CDR3 is TGTGCCAGCAGCCAGACTAGCGGGGGGTACGAGCAGTACTTC. Translation gives CASSQTSGGYEQYF.

The V call is TRBV5-5, the J call TRBJ1-4; TRBD1 might be the D (6 bases). Germline CDR1 reads SGHKS; CDR2 reads YYEKEE (reference sequence). The V end lost 1 base, the J end lost 8 bases, and 21 bases lay between the germline ends. This CDR3 is 17 amino acids long. CDR3 coding DNA: TGTGCCAGCAGCTTGAGACAGGTTATCGGTTCAGGGGAAAAACTGTTTTTT. Amino acids: CASSLRQVIGSGEKLFF.

CDR3 sequence reads: CASSLRRQDNSPLHF. The CDR3 DNA is TGTGCCAGCAGTTTACGGCGGCAGGATAATTCACCCCTCCACTTT. The chain has TRBV27 and TRBJ1-6; D is unclear. Trimming took 2 bases from V and 5 from J, leaving 10 bases between them. CDR3 size: 15 residues. Germline CDR1 reads MNHEY; CDR2 reads SMNVEV (reference sequence).

The genes are TRBV5-1 and TRBJ2-2; 9 positions agree with TRBD2. Trimming removed 1 base from V and 0 bases from J; junction bases left unmatched: 1. The CDR3 contains 16 residues. Germline V CDR1 and CDR2: SGHRS, YFSETQ. The chain's CDR3 is CASSLPSGANTGELFF. The CDR3 DNA sequence: TGCGCCAGCAGCTTGCCTAGCGGGGCGAACACCGGGGAGCTGTTTTTT.

A remark on this clone: A junction boundary mismatches the germline segment, possibly from a read error. The rearrangement links TRBV6-6 to TRBJ1-1, with unresolved D. In germline, CDR1 is MNHNY, CDR2 SVGAGI (reference sequence). The CDR3 consists of 13 residues. The CDR3 DNA is TGTGCCACCCTCAGGACGGTGAATACTGAAGCTTTCTTT. Translation: CATLRTVNTEAFF.

This chain links TRBV11-2 with TRBJ2-7; D is perhaps TRBD1 (6 bases). From germline, CDR1 is SGHAT and CDR2 FQNNGV. V lost 1 base and J lost 4, with 11 bases in between. This CDR3 spans 14 amino acids. The CDR3 region has the DNA TGTGCCAGCAGCTTAGTTGGGGGCCTGTACGAGCAGTACTTC. Translating gives CASSLVGGLYEQYF.

This clone is judged medium-sized. V and J are TRBV11-2 and TRBJ2-7; the D gene is possibly TRBD1 (5 bases). The CDR3 contains 15 residues. Germline lookup yields CDR1 SGHAT and CDR2 FQNNGV. Trimming cost V 5 bases and J 4 bases, with 18 bases left between them. The CDR3 DNA reads TGTGCCAGCAGCCTAAGCAGGGTCCAGTTGTACGAGCAGTACTTC. Translated: CASSLSRVQLYEQYF.

This clone turned up a few times. The chain recombines TRBV6-4 with TRBJ2-7, with 9 bases aligning to TRBD2. The junction had 14 bases not matched to a gene; V was cut back by 5 bases and J by 0 bases. The CDR3 length is 18 residues. CDR1 and CDR2 (germline): MRHNA, SNTAGT. CDR3 sequence: CASSWGLAGDIDSYEQYF. CDR3 nucleotides: TGTGCCAGCAGTTGGGGATTAGCGGGGGATATCGACTCCTACGAGCAGTACTTC.

This clone was detected a few times. The chain links TRBV5-1 to TRBJ1-4; D is unclear. This CDR3 region has 14 residues. CDR1 SGHRS and CDR2 YFSETQ come from the germline V gene. V lost 2 bases, J lost 7 bases, and 12 bases lay in between. The CDR3 sequence is CASSFLNEGEKLFF. The CDR3 DNA is TGCGCCAGCAGCTTCCTTAATGAGGGTGAAAAACTGTTTTTT.

V and J are TRBV29-1 and TRBJ2-7; possibly TRBD2 for D (6 bases). CDR3 length: 14 residues. The germline V gene has CDR1 SQVTM and CDR2 ANQGSEA. The germline V and J ends were trimmed by 6 bases and 3 bases, with 18 bases remaining between them. The CDR3 coding sequence is TGCAGCGTCGCCCCCGGAGGGGTTAACTACGAGCAGTACTTC. This translates into CSVAPGGVNYEQYF.

The rearrangement links TRBV19 to TRBJ1-1; D not resolved. Trimming removed 4 bases at V and 4 bases at J, with 10 bases between. The germline CDR1 and CDR2 sequences are LNHDA and SQIVND (reference sequence). CDR3 length: 13 amino acids. CDR3: CASSTIGGTEAFF. In DNA form, the CDR3 reads TGTGCCAGTAGTACTATTGGAGGCACTGAAGCTTTCTTT.

The chain couples TRBV5-4 to TRBJ1-2; the D gene is possibly TRBD1 (6 bases). Deletions cut 4 bases from V and 6 bases from J, with 16 bases between. This CDR3 spans 14 amino acids. Germline assignment: CDR1 SGHNT and CDR2 YYREEE (reference sequence). The CDR3 coding sequence is TGTGCCAGCAGCCCGGGGCAGGGGCAGGATGGCTACACCTTC. This translates into CASSPGQGQDGYTF.

The rearrangement joins TRBV6-1 to TRBJ1-5; the D gene is possibly TRBD1 (5 bases). This CDR3 has 17 residues. In germline, CDR1 is MNHNS, CDR2 SASEGT. Trimming took 3 bases from V and 0 from J, leaving 15 bases between them. This CDR3 reads CASSDKGTDYSNQPQHF. The CDR3 nucleotides are TGTGCCAGCAGTGACAAAGGGACGGATTATAGCAATCAGCCCCAGCATTTT.

The chain uses TRBV14 and TRBJ2-3; tentatively, D is TRBD1 (7 bases). CDR3 length: 16 residues. V lost 4 bases and J lost 4, with 18 bases in between. CDR1 and CDR2 from the germline V gene are SGHDN and FVKESK. The CDR3 reads CASSPGARGVADTQYF. The CDR3 nucleotides read TGTGCCAGCAGCCCTGGGGCCAGGGGGGTAGCAGATACGCAGTATTTT.

The DNA of the CDR3 is TGTGCCAGCAGTTCGACAGGGGTGAAGACCCAGTACTTC. It yields the protein CASSSTGVKTQYF. The V gene is TRBV28, the J gene TRBJ2-5; 8 positions match TRBD1. Germline trimming cut 4 bases from V and 6 bases from J; bases unmatched to any gene: 4. This CDR3 is 13 amino acids long. CDR1 is MDHEN and CDR2 is SYDVKM in the germline V gene.

The rearrangement uses TRBV6-5 and TRBJ1-1; D remains ambiguous. Trimming cost V 5 bases and J 6 bases, with 13 bases left between them. This CDR3 contains 13 residues. In germline, CDR1 is MNHEY, CDR2 SVGAGI. The CDR3: CASSGKVGSEAFF. The DNA of the CDR3 is TGTGCCAGCAGTGGCAAGGTGGGGTCTGAAGCTTTCTTT.

This clone was seen a single time. The V and J genes are TRBV2 and TRBJ2-7; D may be TRBD2 (5 bases). Germline CDR1 and CDR2: SNHLY and FYNNEI. CDR3 length: 13 amino acids. The V end was cut by 6 bases, the J end by 7 bases, with 16 bases between. In nucleotides, the CDR3 is TGTGCCAGCAGCCGACAAAGGGAGAGGGAGCAGTACTTC. Protein: CASSRQREREQYF. The entire variable domain, with the rest obtained from reference TRBV2 and TRBJ2-7, is as follows: EPEVTQTPSHQVTQMGQEVILRCVPISNHLYFYWYRQILGQKVEFLVSFYNNEISEKSEIFDDQFSVERPDGSNFTLKIRSTKLEDSAMYFCASSRQREREQYFGPGTRLTVT.

This clone showed up just a few times. J is TRBJ2-2 and V is TRBV7-3; 8 nucleotides line up with TRBD2. Losses at the gene ends were 5 bases for V and 7 bases for J; bases not matched to a gene: 6. This CDR3 is 14 amino acids long. The germline V gene has CDR1 SGHTA and CDR2 FQGTGA. Here the CDR3 reads CASSLSGSLGELFF. CDR3 sequence (DNA): TGTGCCAGCAGCCTCAGCGGGAGCCTCGGGGAGCTGTTTTTT.

The CDR3 reads CASSRAGPQETQYF. CDR3 nucleotide sequence: TGTGCCAGCTCACGTGCAGGGCCTCAAGAGACCCAGTACTTC. The chain is built from TRBV18 and TRBJ2-5; perhaps TRBD1 as D (5 bases). The ends were cut back, 4 bases at V and 2 bases at J, with 11 bases in the middle. The germline V gene encodes CDR1 KGHSH and CDR2 LQKENI. The length of the CDR3 is 14 residues.

The table lists this clone with a few counts. The V gene is TRBV29-1, the J gene TRBJ2-5; tentative D call: TRBD1 (5 bases). Germline V gene lookup returns CDR1 SQVTM and CDR2 ANQGSEA. With 2 bases removed from V and 5 bases from J, the gap between germline ends came to 12 bases. The CDR3 spans 13 residues. CDR3 amino acids: CSVERGGGETQYF. DNA of the CDR3: TGCAGCGTTGAAAGGGGTGGTGGCGAGACCCAGTACTTC.